This T cell receptor (beta chain) was sequenced during a study of T cells in localized non-small cell lung cancer. Produced via immunoSEQ multiplex PCR; TCRdb's table is partial and in-frame only. The sample lists roughly 70,000 clones, 70% to 90% occurring once. The V gene lost 1 base and the J gene lost 7 bases, with 8 bases spanning the gap. This CDR3 contains 13 residues. Germline V lookup: CDR1 SGHTA, CDR2 FQGNSA. In the case of this clone: The antigen is unknown.

Notes on the study in general: It was uninvolved adjacent lung that showed the highest T cell clonality, exceeding tumor. Appearances in adjacent lung were noted for a median 57 of the top 100 tumor clones. Sequence data derive from only one tumor region, so heterogeneity remains possible. A raised T cell density in blood coincided with lengthier overall survival.

This rearrangement joins TRBV7-2 to TRBJ2-1; tentatively, D is TRBD2 (6 bases). The sample here was peripheral blood, taken before any cancer treatment. This clonotype was obtained from a male donor at least 60 years old with stage III squamous cell lung carcinoma. CDR3 nucleotides: TGTGCCAGCAGCTTAGGACTAGTAAATGAGCAGTTCTTC. Its protein is CASSLGLVNEQFF. The variable domain in full, completed from reference TRBV7-2 and TRBJ2-1, reads GAGVSQSPSNKVTEKGKDVELRCDPISGHTALYWYRQSLGQGLEFLIYFQGNSAPDKSGLPSDRFSAERTGGSVSTLTIQRTQQEDSAVYLCASSLGLVNEQFFGPGTRLTVL.